This T cell receptor (beta chain) was captured by sequencing in a study of graft-versus-host responses after intestinal transplantation (dated by TCRdb to 2020 to 2023). In the study overall: The transplants that recipients received were multivisceral, liver-intestinal, or isolated intestinal. Alloreactive clones were identified by sequencing pre-transplant mixed lymphocyte reaction products and comparing them with unstimulated pre-transplant donor and recipient T cells. Of the 20 to 25 intestinal transplant recipients enrolled in the cohort, one of whom was a retransplant, a few patients without pretransplant specimens were excluded. Donor T cell macrochimerism was defined as a peak of at least 4% donor T cells among recipient peripheral blood mononuclear cells. Every recipient was given anti-thymocyte globulin induction, then maintenance tacrolimus and steroids for around three years. After intestinal transplantation, graft-versus-host and host-versus-graft alloreactive T cell clones were followed in the graft, circulation and bone marrow using bulk TCR-beta CDR3 sequencing. Rather than going through the commercial service, samples from three later patients were sequenced in-house on an Illumina MiSeq and processed with MiXCR. Overall results and qualifications from the work: Early after transplant, peak levels of circulating GvH clones were associated with declines in HvG clones. GvH clones were found in recipient bone marrow, and some of the GvH clones appeared earlier in ileal mucosa or blood, which is consistent with an intestinal mucosal origin. In the allografts of patients with donor T cell macrochimerism, GvH to HvG T cell clonal ratios were high. The relatively low number and heterogeneity of intestinal transplant patients limited the conclusions.

On this clone itself: What this receptor recognizes is not known. There are no base qualities to consult, and no much larger clone falls within one base.

Reading the label with the study, this specimen's time point is: cells obtained before transplantation from donor or recipient. CD3+CD4+ and CD3+CD8+ populations were FACS-sorted from unstimulated pre-transplant donor and recipient cells taken from spleen or lymph nodes. The library was produced with the immunoSEQ multiplex PCR assay. For most patients, genomic DNA was isolated with the Qiagen DNeasy Blood and Tissue Kit and sent frozen to Adaptive Biotechnologies for TCR sequencing. For most patients, high-throughput TCR-beta CDR3 sequencing of genomic DNA was performed by Adaptive Biotechnologies. Regarding the original processing steps: Adaptive's ImmunoSEQ software supplied the TCR sequencing data for 15 to 20 patients, while MiXCR and VDJtools were used to process a few other patients. To correct CD4 versus CD8 sorting errors, sequences present in both subsets at a frequency ratio below 5:1 were removed. CDR3 nucleotide sequences shared by donor and recipient were removed because the origin of these sequences could not be assigned. To be classed as alloreactive, a clone needed at least 2-fold expansion over unstimulated cells and a minimum CFSE-low frequency of 0.002% (template counts) or 0.001% (read counts). Clones were considered mappable if detected in sequenced pre-transplant spleen, lymph node, or MLR CFSE-low populations of the donor or recipient. Cumulative frequency of alloreactive clones was calculated as a percentage of all sequences weighted by copy number. TCRdb carries this immuneACCESS record with in-frame sequences only. Its versions omit some clonotypes, under half of them owing to an unresolved V gene in the studies checked, with the rest unexplained. V and J calls and clone size are given by that table; D and trimming were obtained from the DNA. This sample is represented by roughly 110,000 clones; 80% to 90% of them were singletons. The ten largest clones represent about 0.73% of the sample.

Here V drops 0 bases and J drops 5 bases, and the junction holds 3 bases not matched to any gene. CDR1 and CDR2, per the germline V gene, are MNHEY and SVGAGI. The CDR3 numbers 14 residues from cysteine through phenylalanine. Kept here is only the CDR3 DNA, which spans 42 bases and is read in frame from base 1. This sequence was found in a human donor who was the organ donor for an intestinal transplant. The rearranged chain carries TRBV6-5 and TRBJ2-5, with 7 middle bases fitting TRBD1. The sequencing here drew on unstimulated CD4+ T cells sorted from spleen or lymph node cells, taken before transplant. CDR3 region: CASSYSIRGETQYF. The bases are TGTGCCAGCAGTTACTCGATCAGGGGGGAGACCCAGTACTTC.